This TCR beta chain was captured by sequencing in a study of technical replicates of blood from a few donors. The V end lost 2 bases, the J end lost 0 bases, and 17 bases lay between the germline ends. The CDR3 is 18 amino acids. CDR1 and CDR2 from the germline V gene are SNHLY and FYNNEI. TCRdb keeps only in-frame clones here, not all; method: immunoSEQ multiplex PCR. The profile shows approximately 13,000 clones, 80% to 90% of them singletons. The specimen was PBMCs. The rearrangement joins TRBV2 to TRBJ2-4; D is perhaps TRBD1 (5 bases). The receptor comes from a human donor in good health. The CDR3 region is CASSEPKGAEIAKNIQYF. As DNA, the CDR3 is TGTGCCAGCAGTGAACCGAAAGGGGCCGAAATAGCCAAAAACATTCAGTACTTC. Complete variable domain (other parts from reference TRBV2 and TRBJ2-4): EPEVTQTPSHQVTQMGQEVILRCVPISNHLYFYWYRQILGQKVEFLVSFYNNEISEKSEIFDDQFSVERPDGSNFTLKIRSTKLEDSAMYFCASSEPKGAEIAKNIQYFGAGTRLSVL.